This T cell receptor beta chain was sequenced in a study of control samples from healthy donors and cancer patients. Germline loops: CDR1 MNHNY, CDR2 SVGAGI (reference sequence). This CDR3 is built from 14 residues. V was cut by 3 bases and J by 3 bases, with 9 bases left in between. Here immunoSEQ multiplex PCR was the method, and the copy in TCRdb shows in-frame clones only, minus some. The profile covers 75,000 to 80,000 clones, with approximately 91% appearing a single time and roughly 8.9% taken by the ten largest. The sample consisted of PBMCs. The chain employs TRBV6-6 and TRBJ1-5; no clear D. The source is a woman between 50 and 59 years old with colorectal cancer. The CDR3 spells CASSYLGTNQPQHF. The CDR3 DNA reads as TGTGCCAGCAGTTATTTGGGTACCAATCAGCCCCAGCATTTT.